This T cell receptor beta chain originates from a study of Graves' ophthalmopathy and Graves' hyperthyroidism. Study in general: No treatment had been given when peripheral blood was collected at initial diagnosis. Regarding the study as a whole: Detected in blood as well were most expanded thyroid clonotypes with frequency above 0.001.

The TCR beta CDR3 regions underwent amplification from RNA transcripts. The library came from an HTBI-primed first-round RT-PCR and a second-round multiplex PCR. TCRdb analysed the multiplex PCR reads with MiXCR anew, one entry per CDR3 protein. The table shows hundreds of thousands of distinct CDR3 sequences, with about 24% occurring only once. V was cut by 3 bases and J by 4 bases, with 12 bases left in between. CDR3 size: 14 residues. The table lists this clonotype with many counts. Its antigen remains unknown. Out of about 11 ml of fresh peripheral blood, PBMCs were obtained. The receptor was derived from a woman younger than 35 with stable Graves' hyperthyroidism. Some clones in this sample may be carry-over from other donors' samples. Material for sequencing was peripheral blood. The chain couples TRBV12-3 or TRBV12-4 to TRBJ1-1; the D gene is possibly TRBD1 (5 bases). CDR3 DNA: TGTGCCAGCAGTTTTGTGGGGCGCTCCACTGAAGCTTTCTTT. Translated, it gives CASSFVGRSTEAFF.